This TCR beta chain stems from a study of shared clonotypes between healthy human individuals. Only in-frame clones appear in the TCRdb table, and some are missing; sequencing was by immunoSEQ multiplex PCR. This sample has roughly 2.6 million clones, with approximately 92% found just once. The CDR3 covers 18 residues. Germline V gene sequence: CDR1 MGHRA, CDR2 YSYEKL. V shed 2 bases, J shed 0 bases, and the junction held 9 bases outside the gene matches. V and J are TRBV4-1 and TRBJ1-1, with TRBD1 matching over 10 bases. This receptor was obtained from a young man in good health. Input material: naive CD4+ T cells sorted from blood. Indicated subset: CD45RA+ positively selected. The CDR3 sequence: CASSQPPGQGTVNTEAFF. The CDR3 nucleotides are TGCGCCAGCAGCCAACCTCCGGGACAGGGGACCGTGAACACTGAAGCTTTCTTT.